This TCR beta chain was observed in a study of control samples from healthy donors and cancer patients. This clone was seen once. Only in-frame clones appear in the TCRdb table, and some are missing; sequencing was by immunoSEQ multiplex PCR. The sample has 190,000 or so clones; over 80% are singletons. This TCR derives from a man aged 18 to 30 in good health. The material sequenced was blood.

The CDR3 sequence: CASSGGGNTIYF. For the CDR3, the DNA is TGTGCCAGCAGTGGGGGGGGAAACACCATATATTTT. The chain carries TRBV28 and TRBJ1-3, with D perhaps TRBD1 (5 bases). Trimming removed 5 bases at V and 4 bases at J, with 6 bases between. This CDR3 spans 12 amino acids. Germline V gives CDR1 MDHEN, CDR2 SYDVKM.